This T cell receptor beta chain was captured in a study of cytomegalovirus exposure and HLA in healthy donors. Findings of the study overall: Most likely, a cluster of highly shared sequence variants arose as a sequencing artifact. The study reported that TCR beta sequences accurately predicted HLA-A and HLA-B alleles in most subjects.

The table lists this clone with a few counts. Its specificity is not known. The PCR used 60 Vbeta and 13 Jbeta primers. This table comes from immunoSEQ multiplex PCR, and its TCRdb copy is limited to in-frame clones, with some not included. The sample has around 230,000 clones; about three quarters are singletons. The CDR3 has 13 residues. The ends lost 6 bases at V and 4 bases at J; junction bases unmatched: 5. Germline CDR1 SQVTM, CDR2 ANQGSEA. The genes are TRBV29-1 and TRBJ1-4, with 7 bases that match TRBD1. The sequenced material came from PBMCs. This clonotype originated in a male donor in good health and CMV-seronegative. The DNA for the CDR3 is TGCAGCGTACCCGACAGGGTTAATGAAAAACTGTTTTTT. Its protein is CSVPDRVNEKLFF.